The 26 T cell receptor beta chains reported below all come from one sample, sequenced in a study of glioma-infiltrating T cells. Using RNA template, CDR3s of TCR alpha and beta were amplified with iRepertoire arm-PCR. One entry per CDR3 protein results from TCRdb running MiXCR on the multiplex PCR reads. The sample holds more than 300,000 distinct CDR3 sequences, roughly 41% seen once. Sequencing was performed on glioma tissue, nonneoplastic brain tissue, or PBMCs (not recorded which). The receptors come from a human donor with low-grade glioma or glioblastoma, undergoing nonglioma brain surgery, or in good health (not recorded which).

This clonotype was counted many times. The chain recombines TRBV28 with TRBJ2-1; 12 nucleotides agree with TRBD2. V was pared by 2 bases and J by 7 bases, with 6 bases of the junction left unmatched. The CDR3 runs to 16 residues. Germline CDR1 is MDHEN and CDR2 is SYDVKM. CDR3 in amino acids: CASSLARTSGKNEQFF. CDR3 DNA: TGTGCCAGCAGTTTAGCCCGGACTAGCGGGAAGAATGAGCAGTTCTTC.

This clonotype was seen only a few times. This chain links TRBV20-1 with TRBJ2-7; 8 bases agree with TRBD1. The CDR3 runs 12 residues. J was trimmed by 2 bases and V by 6 bases; bases with no gene match: 3. CDR1 and CDR2 (germline): DFQATT, SNEGSKA (reference sequence). The CDR3 here is CSAGQGPYEQYF. The CDR3 DNA sequence: TGCAGTGCCGGACAGGGTCCCTACGAGCAGTACTTC.

The genes are TRBV7-9 and TRBJ1-1; the D gene is possibly TRBD1 (6 bases). V lost 4 bases to trimming and J lost 3 bases, with 15 bases between them. The CDR3 is made up of 15 amino acids. Germline lookup yields CDR1 SEHNR and CDR2 FQNEAQ (reference sequence). The CDR3 region has the DNA TGTGCCAGCAGCTCCCGGGACACTGGGGACACTGAAGCTTTCTTT. Encoded protein: CASSSRDTGDTEAFF.

This rearrangement joins TRBV18 to TRBJ1-2; 7 nucleotides agree with TRBD1. Trimming removed 6 bases from V and 3 bases from J; junction bases left unmatched: 7. Germline CDR1 and CDR2: KGHSH and LQKENI. CDR3 length: 14 amino acids. This chain's CDR3 is CASSRRTGDYGYTF. The CDR3 bases are TGTGCCAGCTCGCGAAGGACAGGCGACTATGGCTACACCTTC. The whole variable domain, filled in from reference TRBV18 and TRBJ1-2, reads NAGVMQNPRHLVRRRGQEARLRCSPMKGHSHVYWYRQLPEEGLKFMVYLQKENIIDESGMPKERFSAEFPKEGPSILRIQQVVRGDSAAYFCASSRRTGDYGYTFGSGTRLTVV.

V usage is TRBV29-1 and J usage is TRBJ2-3, with D uncertain. Trimming shortened V by 1 base and J by 3 bases, and 5 bases separated the two germline ends. The CDR3 runs 12 residues. Germline CDR1 reads SQVTM; CDR2 reads ANQGSEA. The CDR3 region is CSVEGLTDTQYF. CDR3 DNA: TGCAGCGTTGAAGGACTTACAGATACGCAGTATTTT.

The rearrangement joins TRBV20-1 to TRBJ2-7; D uncertain. Germline assignment: CDR1 DFQATT and CDR2 SNEGSKA (reference sequence). This CDR3 is built from 14 residues. The ends were cut back, 5 bases at V and 0 bases at J, with 14 bases in the middle. The CDR3: CSAQHPSLSYEQYF. The CDR3 coding sequence is TGCAGTGCTCAACACCCCAGCCTCTCCTACGAGCAGTACTTC.

V gene TRBV28 combines with J gene TRBJ1-2, with 7 bases that match TRBD1. Germline CDR1 reads MDHEN; CDR2 reads SYDVKM. V shed 5 bases, J shed 6 bases, and the junction held 3 bases outside the gene matches. This CDR3 has 12 amino acids. Here the CDR3 DNA reads TGTGCCAGCAGTACGACAGGGAATGGCTACACCTTC. This translates into CASSTTGNGYTF.

In its sample, this clonotype was seen many times. The chain links TRBV6-1 to TRBJ1-1; D is undetermined. There are 14 residues in the CDR3. V was pared by 3 bases and J by 7 bases, with 15 bases between. Germline assignment: CDR1 MNHNS and CDR2 SASEGT. CDR3 sequence: CASSDPGLRDEAFF. CDR3 sequence (DNA): TGTGCCAGCAGTGATCCCGGGCTTAGAGATGAAGCTTTCTTT.

The J gene is TRBJ2-7, the V gene TRBV5-1; the D gene is possibly TRBD2 (5 bases). CDR1 is SGHRS, CDR2 YFSETQ, per germline. CDR3 length equals 15 residues. With 0 bases removed from V and 0 bases from J, the gap between germline ends came to 10 bases. Here the CDR3 reads CASSLGWERSYEQYF. DNA of the CDR3: TGCGCCAGCAGCTTGGGGTGGGAGCGCTCCTACGAGCAGTACTTC.

This clonotype has more than one count but fewer than ten. V and J are TRBV4-3 and TRBJ2-3; TRBD2 matches 7 bases. This CDR3 spans 16 amino acids. Trimming took 0 bases from V and 3 from J; bases not matched to a gene: 6. Germline CDR1 LGHNA, CDR2 YSLEER. The CDR3 sequence: CASSQDLGLVTDTQYF. The CDR3 region has the DNA TGCGCCAGCAGCCAAGATCTCGGACTAGTGACAGATACGCAGTATTTT.

CDR3 in amino acids: CASSQAPSGGIRWQYF. CDR3 in DNA: TGTGCCAGCAGCCAAGCTCCTAGCGGGGGGATCCGGTGGCAGTATTTT. The gene calls are TRBV6-1 and TRBJ2-3; 11 positions agree with TRBD2. Germline assignment: CDR1 MNHNS and CDR2 SASEGT. The V and J ends lost 6 bases and 11 bases, in that order; junction bases with no gene match: 16. The CDR3 totals 16 residues.

This clonotype was seen only once. This chain connects TRBV19 to TRBJ2-7; D gene ambiguous. V gave up 6 bases and J gave up 5 bases, with 14 bases separating them. The CDR3 runs 13 residues. Germline assignment: CDR1 LNHDA and CDR2 SQIVND (reference sequence). The CDR3 DNA reads as TGTGCCAGTAGCAATTTGATCCTTCACGAGCAGTACTTC. This encodes CASSNLILHEQYF.

Ten or more counts support this clonotype. The CDR3 spells CASSFSPDTQYF. CDR3 coding DNA: TGTGCCAGCAGTTTTTCACCAGATACGCAGTATTTT. The chain employs TRBV28 and TRBJ2-3; D call uncertain. The CDR3 has 12 amino acids. Germline V gene data show CDR1 as MDHEN and CDR2 as SYDVKM. Trimming took off 3 bases at V and 4 bases at J, with 5 bases between the two ends.

A few counts support this clonotype. This chain joins TRBV7-6 and TRBJ1-6, with D possibly matching TRBD1 (5 bases). V was cut by 5 bases and J by 6 bases, with 8 bases left in between. The CDR3 contains 13 residues. Per the germline V gene, CDR1 is SGHVS and CDR2 is FNYEAQ. CDR3 bases: TGTGCCAGCAGCCCAGGGATTAATTCACCCCTCCACTTT. Encoded protein: CASSPGINSPLHF.

This clonotype was detected a few times. A read error may account for a junction end that differs from germline. V is TRBV6-1 and J is TRBJ2-7, with unresolved D. From germline, CDR1 is MNHNS and CDR2 SASEGT. This CDR3 has 15 residues. Here the CDR3 DNA reads TGTGCCAGCAGTCCTGCACAGCCTTCCTCCTACGGGCAGTACTTC. It translates to CASSPAQPSSYGQYF.

This clonotype has more than one count but fewer than ten. The rearrangement links TRBV5-1 to TRBJ1-1; 7 bases align to TRBD1. CDR3 length: 13 amino acids. V lost 4 bases to trimming and J lost 3 bases; unmatched junction nucleotides: 3. Germline lookup yields CDR1 SGHRS and CDR2 YFSETQ. CDR3 nucleotide sequence: TGCGCCAGCAGCACCGACAGGGACACTGAAGCTTTCTTT. Its protein is CASSTDRDTEAFF.

On this clonotype: The junction shows a germline mismatch at one end, possibly a read error. V gene TRBV28 combines with J gene TRBJ1-1; D not certain. This CDR3 is built from 15 residues. Germline values: CDR1 MDHEN, CDR2 SYDVKM. This CDR3 is CASSFYRRPNTEALF. CDR3 coding DNA: TGTGCCAGCAGTTTCTATAGGCGACCAAACACTGAAGCTCTCTTT.

For this clonotype: This may arise from a read error, as a much more abundant clone is one base away. The chain recombines TRBV4-3 with TRBJ2-7, with TRBD2 identical over 8 bases. Looked up from germline, CDR1 is LGHNA and CDR2 is YSLEER. V lost 3 bases, J lost 1 base, and 11 bases stayed unmatched. The CDR3 has 17 residues. The CDR3 sequence: CASSHSRGGKGSYEQYF. Written as DNA, the CDR3 is TGCGCCAGCAGCCACTCCCGGGGGGGAAAGGGTTCCTACGAGCAGTACTTC.

In this sample, this clonotype turned up a few times. The V gene is TRBV19, the J gene TRBJ1-5; TRBD1 is a possible D gene (5 bases). Germline V gives CDR1 LNHDA, CDR2 SQIVND (reference sequence). Trimming took off 5 bases at V and 6 bases at J, with 11 bases between the two ends. The CDR3 has 13 residues. The CDR3 DNA follows: TGTGCCAGTAGTCCCAGGGTGAGTCAGCCCCAGCATTTT. This translates into CASSPRVSQPQHF.

The chain combines TRBV27 with TRBJ2-3, with D perhaps matching TRBD1 or TRBD2 (5 bases each). V was cut by 6 bases and J by 5 bases, with 12 bases left in between. Germline V lookup: CDR1 MNHEY, CDR2 SMNVEV (reference sequence). The CDR3 runs to 13 residues. The CDR3 is CASSLGDGDTQYF. The DNA for the CDR3 is TGTGCCAGCAGCTTAGGGGACGGAGATACGCAGTATTTT.

This clonotype was seen ten or more times. This chain links TRBV4-1 with TRBJ2-4; D remains unclear. The germline gives CDR1 MGHRA, CDR2 YSYEKL. Trimming pared 0 bases from V and 6 bases from J, leaving 6 bases between. The CDR3 length is 13 residues. DNA for the CDR3: TGCGCCAGCAGCCAAGATTTGGTAAACATTCAGTACTTC. Translated, it gives CASSQDLVNIQYF.

The gene calls are TRBV9 and TRBJ1-1; D may be TRBD1 (5 bases). The length of the CDR3 is 16 residues. The V gene's germline CDR1 is SGDLS and CDR2 YYNGEE. Trimming took 0 bases from V and 0 from J, leaving 12 bases between them. The CDR3 DNA reads as TGTGCCAGCAGCGTAGTGGCAGGGAGGTTGAACACTGAAGCTTTCTTT. Residues: CASSVVAGRLNTEAFF.

V usage is TRBV4-1 and J usage is TRBJ2-3, with 8 bases matching TRBD2. Germline V gene sequence: CDR1 MGHRA, CDR2 YSYEKL. The CDR3 runs to 18 residues. V lost 1 base and J lost 6; bases outside the gene matches: 15. The CDR3 sequence is CASSQGAFAGGPTDTQYF. In DNA, the CDR3 is TGCGCCAGCAGCCAAGGGGCCTTCGCGGGAGGACCAACGGATACGCAGTATTTT.

The chain combines TRBV28 with TRBJ2-3; a possible D gene is TRBD2 (6 bases). Trimming took off 7 bases at V and 4 bases at J, with 18 bases between the two ends. Germline V lookup: CDR1 MDHEN, CDR2 SYDVKM. The CDR3 spans 15 residues. The CDR3, as DNA: TGTGCCAGCATCGAGCGGAGGGCCGGACCAGATACGCAGTATTTT. This gives the protein CASIERRAGPDTQYF. The whole variable domain, filled in from reference TRBV28 and TRBJ2-3, reads DVKVTQSSRYLVKRTGEKVFLECVQDMDHENMFWYRQDPGLGLRLIYFSYDVKMKEKGDIPEGYSVSREKKERFSLILESASTNQTSMYLCASIERRAGPDTQYFGPGTRLTVL.

The chain is built from TRBV25-1 and TRBJ2-5; D is ambiguous. Trimming took 5 bases from V and 5 from J, leaving 18 bases between them. Germline assignment: CDR1 MGHDK and CDR2 SYGVNS. The CDR3 spans 15 residues. The CDR3 DNA follows: TGTGCCAGCAGTTTAGGACCTGATCGTCGGGAGACCCAGTACTTC. Translating it yields CASSLGPDRRETQYF.

With regard to this clonotype: This may be a read error, as it is one base from a much larger clone. The chain links TRBV27 to TRBJ2-1, with TRBD2 matching over 11 bases. Unmatched junction bases numbered 11, after V lost 7 bases and J lost 12 bases. Germline CDR1 MNHEY, CDR2 SMNVEV (reference sequence). This CDR3 region has 14 residues. CDR3 coding DNA: TGTGCCAGCACCTCCCCAGCTAGCGGGGGGCGGCAGTTCTTC. This sequence encodes CASTSPASGGRQFF.